A single sample is the source of the 7 T cell receptor beta chains below, sequenced in a study of beta chain features in type 1 diabetes (dated by TCRdb to between 2018 and 2020). These receptors have no identified antigens. Broad study findings and their caveats: A moderate but significant shortening of TCRB CDR3 length was observed in type 1 diabetes patients in all four CD4+ subsets.

Receptor amplification or capture employed the immunoSEQ multiplex PCR assay. All of the isolated RNA was reverse transcribed with the High Capacity cDNA Reverse Transcription Kit, so expressed TCRB transcripts were sequenced. Not all clones reach the TCRdb copy of this immuneACCESS table, which keeps in-frame sequences only. Checked studies attribute under half of the gap to unresolved V genes and leave the rest unexplained. The sample data list around 600,000 clones, and around an eighth of these were observed just once. Approximately 0.11% of the sample goes to the ten largest clones. What was sequenced was naive CD4+ T cells from blood. Explained via the paper, the cell subset or site label denotes: true naive CD4+ T cells. The origin of the receptors is a man in his thirties or forties with type 1 diabetes.

The chain carries TRBV11-2 and TRBJ2-3; D gene uncertain. The CDR3 is 12 residues long. From germline, CDR1 is SGHAT and CDR2 FQNNGV. V was pared by 1 base and J by 5 bases, with 4 bases between. This CDR3 is CASSLGGDTQYF. The CDR3 DNA reads TGTGCCAGCAGCTTAGGAGGAGATACGCAGTATTTT.

This clone was seen a few times. The rearrangement joins TRBV5-1 to TRBJ1-2; no definite D call. This CDR3 has 14 amino acids. CDR1 is SGHRS, CDR2 YFSETQ, per germline. V lost 0 bases to trimming and J lost 5 bases, with 11 bases between them. The CDR3 here is CASSLDGGSYGYTF. Written as DNA, the CDR3 is TGCGCCAGCAGCTTGGACGGAGGATCTTATGGCTACACCTTC.

The chain carries TRBV2 and TRBJ2-3; a possible D gene is TRBD2 (5 bases). CDR1 SNHLY and CDR2 FYNNEI come from the germline V gene. The length of the CDR3 is 14 residues. Between the trimmed V and J ends, which lost 2 bases and 5 bases, there was a span of 11 bases. The CDR3 DNA sequence: TGTGCCAGCAGTGAACAATCTAGCCTAGATACGCAGTATTTT. Protein: CASSEQSSLDTQYF. Based on the CDR3 plus reference TRBV2 and TRBJ2-3, the full variable domain is EPEVTQTPSHQVTQMGQEVILRCVPISNHLYFYWYRQILGQKVEFLVSFYNNEISEKSEIFDDQFSVERPDGSNFTLKIRSTKLEDSAMYFCASSEQSSLDTQYFGPGTRLTVL.

The V gene is TRBV4-3, the J gene TRBJ1-5, with 8 positions matching TRBD1. The germline gives CDR1 LGHNA, CDR2 YSLEER. The CDR3 has 15 residues. The ends lost 0 bases at V and 7 bases at J; junction bases unmatched: 5. The CDR3 is CASSQEGTGRQPQHF. CDR3 DNA: TGCGCCAGCAGCCAAGAGGGGACAGGACGGCAGCCCCAGCATTTT.

In nucleotides, the CDR3 is TGTGCCAGCAGCGTAGGGGCAGGGGGCAAGTATGGCTACACCTTC. This encodes CASSVGAGGKYGYTF. J is TRBJ1-2 and V is TRBV9; TRBD1 aligns across 8 bases. The CDR3 totals 15 residues. V trimming: 0 bases; J trimming: 5 bases; junction bases outside the gene matches: 6. The V gene's germline CDR1 is SGDLS and CDR2 YYNGEE.

The genes are TRBV10-3 and TRBJ2-2; a possible D gene is TRBD1 (6 bases). The V gene lost 0 bases and the J gene lost 2 bases, with 16 bases spanning the gap. CDR1 and CDR2 (germline): ENHRY, SYGVKD. The CDR3 is made up of 18 amino acids. CDR3 sequence: CAISESVLGQRNTGELFF. In DNA, the CDR3 is TGTGCCATCAGTGAGTCGGTCTTAGGACAGAGAAACACCGGGGAGCTGTTTTTT.

This clone was detected only a few times. V is TRBV10-3 and J is TRBJ1-6, with D perhaps matching TRBD1 (6 bases). The CDR3 totals 14 residues. V lost 3 bases to trimming and J lost 7 bases, with 10 bases between them. CDR1 is ENHRY and CDR2 is SYGVKD in the germline V gene. The CDR3 bases are TGTGCCATCAGTGAACGACAGGAGAATTCACCCCTCCACTTT. This codes for CAISERQENSPLHF.